Following are 14 T cell receptor beta chains from one sample sequenced in a study of T cell responses to AZD1222 COVID-19 vaccine. The assay was immunoSEQ multiplex PCR, and TCRdb's table has in-frame clones only and misses some. The table has 150,000 to 200,000 clones, about 92% seen once. Sequencing used peripheral blood, obtained 28 days after the second dose of the MenACWY control vaccine. Receptor source: an adult who received the MenACWY meningococcal vaccine as a control.

The chain couples TRBV20-1 to TRBJ2-1; no clear D gene. The germline V and J ends were trimmed by 3 bases and 4 bases, with 4 bases remaining between them. This CDR3 contains 11 residues. Germline CDR1 DFQATT, CDR2 SNEGSKA (reference sequence). The CDR3 nucleotides read TGCAGTGCTAGTCAATACAATGAGCAGTTCTTC. Translation: CSASQYNEQFF.

The chain joins TRBV5-1 to TRBJ2-1; 9 nucleotides line up with TRBD2. The length of the CDR3 is 14 residues. Germline lookup yields CDR1 SGHRS and CDR2 YFSETQ. The J segment lost 10 bases and the V segment lost 0 bases, leaving 5 bases of the junction unmatched. CDR3 residues: CASSLEGLAREQFF. CDR3 coding DNA: TGCGCCAGCAGCTTGGAGGGACTAGCCCGGGAGCAGTTCTTC.

The rearrangement uses TRBV5-4 and TRBJ2-7; D possibly corresponds to TRBD1 (5 bases). CDR1 is SGHNT, CDR2 YYREEE, per germline (reference sequence). The CDR3 totals 14 residues. The germline V and J ends were trimmed by 0 bases and 1 base, with 8 bases remaining between them. CDR3: CASSLDRMSYEQYF. The CDR3 DNA follows: TGTGCCAGCAGCTTGGACAGGATGTCCTACGAGCAGTACTTC.

The chain employs TRBV7-3 and TRBJ1-2; 7 nucleotides align to TRBD1. Germline lookup yields CDR1 SGHTA and CDR2 FQGTGA. J lost 8 bases, V lost 5 bases, and 8 bases had no gene match. CDR3 length: 13 amino acids. The CDR3 coding sequence is TGTGCCAGCAGCCTCACAGGGGCTGAGGGCTACACCTTC. Translating it yields CASSLTGAEGYTF. Variable domain in full (rest from reference TRBV7-3 and TRBJ1-2): GAGVSQTPSNKVTEKGKYVELRCDPISGHTALYWYRQSLGQGPEFLIYFQGTGAADDSGLPNDRFFAVRPEGSVSTLKIQRTERGDSAVYLCASSLTGAEGYTFGSGTRLTVV.

The rearrangement links TRBV3-1 (or the pseudogene TRBV3-2) to TRBJ2-3, with D unclear. Trimming cost V 7 bases and J 2 bases, with 10 bases left between them. Germline values: CDR1 LGHDT, CDR2 YNNKEL (reference sequence). The CDR3 contains 13 residues. The CDR3 loop is CASKIDNTDTQYF. CDR3 coding DNA: TGTGCCAGCAAGATCGATAACACAGATACGCAGTATTTT.

V and J are TRBV11-2 and TRBJ2-3; 7 nucleotides match TRBD1. V was clipped by 0 bases and J by 11 bases; unmatched bases: 5. CDR3 length: 13 residues. Germline CDR1 reads SGHAT; CDR2 reads FQNNGV. The CDR3 protein is CASSLDRDSGQYF. The CDR3, as DNA: TGTGCCAGCAGCTTAGATAGGGACAGTGGGCAGTATTTT. The full variable domain, rest sourced from reference TRBV11-2 and TRBJ2-3, is EAGVAQSPRYKIIEKRQSVAFWCNPISGHATLYWYQQILGQGPKLLIQFQNNGVVDDSQLPKDRFSAERLKGVDSTLKIQPAKLEDSAVYLCASSLDRDSGQYFGPGTRLTVL.

This chain connects TRBV6-5 to TRBJ1-3, with D possibly being TRBD1 (6 bases). V gave up 2 bases and J gave up 8 bases, with 19 bases separating them. Germline V gene data show CDR1 as MNHEY and CDR2 as SVGAGI. CDR3 length: 16 residues. In nucleotides, the CDR3 is TGTGCCAGCAGTTACAATAGGGGAGGGGGAACAGACACCATATATTTT. It translates to CASSYNRGGGTDTIYF.

The chain carries TRBV27 and TRBJ2-1; TRBD2 matches 10 bases. V trimming: 4 bases; J trimming: 4 bases; junction bases outside the gene matches: 10. Germline V CDR1 and CDR2: MNHEY, SMNVEV (reference sequence). The CDR3 spans 17 residues. DNA of the CDR3: TGTGCCAGCAGTTCATCACACCTAGCGGGAGTATACAATGAGCAGTTCTTC. Protein product: CASSSSHLAGVYNEQFF.

This chain connects TRBV7-2 to TRBJ2-3; D is perhaps TRBD1 (6 bases). V lost 1 base, J lost 5 bases, and 10 bases lay in between. Germline loops: CDR1 SGHTA, CDR2 FQGNSA. The CDR3 has 14 residues. DNA of the CDR3: TGTGCCAGCAGCTTAGACAGGGTCCGAGATACGCAGTATTTT. Protein sequence: CASSLDRVRDTQYF. Looking up the rest from reference TRBV7-2 and TRBJ2-3 gives the full variable domain: GAGVSQSPSNKVTEKGKDVELRCDPISGHTALYWYRQSLGQGLEFLIYFQGNSAPDKSGLPSDRFSAERTGGSVSTLTIQRTQQEDSAVYLCASSLDRVRDTQYFGPGTRLTVL.

The chain carries TRBV19 and TRBJ1-2; no clear D gene. The V end lost 2 bases, the J end lost 6 bases, and 16 bases lay between the germline ends. This CDR3 contains 15 residues. CDR1 LNHDA and CDR2 SQIVND come from the germline V gene (reference sequence). CDR3 region: CASSIPRPERDGYTF. In DNA form, the CDR3 reads TGTGCCAGTAGTATACCGAGGCCAGAGAGGGATGGCTACACCTTC.

The chain uses TRBV5-1 and TRBJ2-7; TRBD2 matches at 7 bases. V shed 0 bases, J shed 3 bases, and the junction held 9 bases outside the gene matches. This CDR3 region has 16 residues. In germline, CDR1 is SGHRS, CDR2 YFSETQ. Here the CDR3 DNA reads TGCGCCAGCAGCTTGGAGTGGGCGGGAGCCAACTACGAGCAGTACTTC. Residues: CASSLEWAGANYEQYF.

This chain uses TRBV27 with TRBJ1-1; a possible D gene is TRBD1 (5 bases). The V and J ends lost 6 bases and 0 bases respectively, with 11 bases between them. The V gene's germline CDR1 is MNHEY and CDR2 SMNVEV (reference sequence). The CDR3 is 14 amino acids. The DNA of the CDR3 is TGTGCCAGCAGGCGGGGGTACGTGAACACTGAAGCTTTCTTT. Residues: CASRRGYVNTEAFF.

The chain links TRBV9 to TRBJ2-1; 8 nucleotides agree with TRBD2. This CDR3 is 16 amino acids long. The germline V gene encodes CDR1 SGDLS and CDR2 YYNGEE. J gave up 7 bases and V 3 bases, and 12 bases lay outside the gene matches. The CDR3 is CASSAFGGGRLNEQFF. The CDR3 DNA follows: TGTGCCAGCAGCGCTTTTGGGGGCGGGAGGTTGAATGAGCAGTTCTTC.

The chain recombines TRBV5-1 with TRBJ2-1, with D possibly being TRBD1 (6 bases). Germline assignment: CDR1 SGHRS and CDR2 YFSETQ. V was cut by 4 bases and J by 6 bases, with 26 bases left in between. This CDR3 contains 18 residues. This CDR3 is CASSQGTLPITISNEQFF. The DNA for the CDR3 is TGCGCCAGCAGCCAAGGGACACTACCAATTACTATTAGCAATGAGCAGTTCTTC.